This T cell receptor (beta chain) originates from a study of Ad26.COV2.S vaccination and SARS-CoV-2 variants (TCRdb year 2021). For context, the study as a whole: Vaccine-arm donors came from COV1001, a multicentre, randomized, double-blind, placebo-controlled phase I-IIa trial of Ad26.COV2.S in healthy adults. Dosing of Ad26.COV2.S was intramuscular, at either 5x10^10 or 1x10^11 viral particles, delivered as one shot or as two shots spaced 56 days apart. The specificity and breadth of SARS-CoV-2-reactive T cell receptors after Ad26.COV2.S vaccination were assessed by TCRbeta repertoire sequencing. A total of approximately 30 samples were included in the TCR-sequenced set, comprising about 20 Ad26.COV2.S vaccine recipients, 5 placebo recipients and 8 SARS-CoV-2 convalescent individuals. Trial participants were randomized into five groups of five: low-dose or high-dose Ad26.COV2.S given once or twice, or placebo on both occasions. Investigators remained blinded to trial group allocation during experiments and outcome assessment. The research as a whole found: Vaccine and placebo recipients had comparable non-spike TCR breadth, which fits with the vaccine containing only spike. It was noted by the authors that total T cell responses may have been underestimated by the TCR breadth and depth analyses. Comparing responses between vaccine doses or regimens was not something the study was powered to do. Spike-specific TCR breadth was higher in Ad26.COV2.S recipients than in placebo recipients (P = 0.0014). After vaccination, substantial breadth of spike-specific CD8+ and CD4+ T cell responses was reported.

The immunoSEQ Assay was the method used to sequence TCRbeta CDR3 regions. After extraction, genomic DNA underwent amplification by bias-controlled multiplex PCR, followed by high-throughput sequencing. The source study handled its data this way. Collapsing and filtering of sequences were performed to quantify the absolute abundance of each unique TCRbeta CDR3 region. T cell fraction was estimated by normalizing TCRbeta template counts to usable DNA, with usable DNA measured through amplification of reference genes found in all nucleated cells. Repertoire TCRs were annotated as SARS-CoV-2-specific by exact matching of V gene, CDR3 amino acid sequence and J gene to a known reactive TCR set. The reference SARS-CoV-2 TCR set came from MIRA and was filtered for enrichment in COVID-19-positive ImmuneCODE repertoires, removing public or cross-reactive TCRs. Drawing on the MIRA antigens, annotated TCRs were analysed further at the level of specific ORF or position within ORF. Breadth was defined as annotated unique rearrangements over total unique productive rearrangements; depth was the summed frequency of those rearrangements. Two-sided Wilcoxon rank-sum tests were applied when comparing TCR breadth between groups. TCRdb's version of the immuneACCESS table is confined to in-frame rearrangements and falls short of the full clone set. An unresolved V gene accounts for under half of the shortfall where checked; the remainder is of unknown origin. The V and J calls and the clone size are those of that table, but D and trimming were determined from the DNA. The sample records 410,000 or so clones, around 90% of which are singletons. 12% of the sample is taken by the ten largest.

Concerning this clone: This clone's antigen is unknown. There are no base qualities to consult, and no much larger clone falls within one base.

Sample treatment or condition, as interpreted from the label and publication: roughly 19 received Ad26.COV2.S at low or high dose, single or two shots; 5 received placebo; per-sample allocation not given. Repertoires of vaccine and placebo recipients were sequenced from samples collected on day 63 after the first injection. Cohort 1b enrolled 25 adults aged 18-55 years at a single site in Boston, USA, between 29 July and 7 August 2020. Ad26.COV2.S was a replication-incompetent adenovirus type 26 vector expressing a prefusion-stabilized SARS-CoV-2 spike protein from the original Wuhan strain. The germline V gene specifies SQVTM as CDR1 and ANQGSEA as CDR2. Its CDR3 holds 13 amino acids, cysteine through phenylalanine. Only the CDR3 DNA is retained, 39 bases long and in frame from the first base. Trimming at the junction amounts to 5 bases on V and 4 bases on J, and the germline ends lie 15 bases apart.

The sequencing here drew on peripheral blood, taken in a trial of Ad26.COV2.S vaccine versus placebo. This receptor was identified in a person aged 18-65 years who received the Ad26.COV2.S COVID-19 vaccine or a placebo. The V and J segments used are TRBV29-1 and TRBJ2-7; perhaps TRBD2 is the D gene, with 6 bases matching. The CDR3 is CSVLASEVYEQYF. The nucleotide sequence is given as TGCAGCGTTCTTGCTAGCGAAGTTTACGAGCAGTACTTC.